This TCR beta chain derives from a study of cytomegalovirus exposure and HLA in healthy donors. Germline CDR1 GTSNPN, CDR2 SVGIG (reference sequence). There are 11 residues in the CDR3. V was trimmed by 0 bases and J by 8 bases, leaving 7 bases between them. Study observations and caveats: Some TCR beta chains (approximately 180 of them) were listed as cytomegalovirus-associated. Accurate predictions that matched the HLA-A and HLA-B alleles of most subjects were reportedly made from TCR beta sequences. A cluster of highly shared sequence variants was likely a sequencing artifact. When a later analysis compared HLA-associated TCR beta chains with equally common others, the HLA-associated chains turned out to be more clonally expanded and to have lower generation probabilities.

About this clone: Its antigen is currently unknown. Other nucleotide sequences in the sample specify the same CDR3.

Primers included in the PCR were 60 Vbeta and 13 Jbeta primers. Assay used: immunoSEQ multiplex PCR; TCRdb lists only in-frame clones, some missing. Here the sample spans more than 60,000 clones, around 80% being singletons. The sequencing input was PBMCs. The receptor's source is a woman under 40 in good health and CMV-seronegative. The rearrangement uses TRBV30 and TRBJ1-1; D is unresolved. This CDR3 reads CAWSVSGEAFF. DNA of the CDR3: TGTGCCTGGAGTGTATCCGGGGAAGCTTTCTTT.